This T cell receptor (beta chain) is drawn from a study of blood T cell repertoires in COVID-19. At the level of the study: COVID-19 samples, acute and convalescent, were from the United States, Italy and Spain. The cDNA or gDNA used as material had been derived from T cells, B-cell-depleted T cells, or PBMCs.

Authors' analysis steps: Amplified reference gene primers provided the basis for estimating nucleated cell counts. Only in-frame clones appear in the TCRdb table, and some are missing; sequencing was by immunoSEQ multiplex PCR. The V and J calls and clone size come from that table; D and trimming were worked out from the DNA. The table has 35,000 to 55,000 clones, 69% seen once; the top ten hold under 6.5%. Trimming pared 1 base from V and 7 bases from J, leaving 10 bases between. CDR3 length: 13 amino acids. The germline CDR1 and CDR2 sequences are MGHRA and YSYEKL. The specimen sequenced was peripheral blood. The V call is TRBV4-1, the J call TRBJ1-1, with D hard to call. The clonotype originates from a man aged 80 or over with acute or convalescent COVID-19. The CDR3 coding sequence is TGCGCCAGCAGCCAAGGGGGTGGGAGTGAAGCTTTCTTT. This translates into CASSQGGGSEAFF.